A selection of T cell receptor beta chains follows, all from one sample in a study of cytomegalovirus exposure and HLA in healthy donors. Data came from immunoSEQ multiplex PCR; TCRdb stores just in-frame clones and leaves some out. The top ten hold about 6% of the sample, which has about 120,000 clones, 77% seen once. Sample: PBMCs. Receptors were obtained from a man aged 18 to 30 in good health and CMV-seropositive. The CDR3 runs from the conserved cysteine through the conserved F or W. A D gene is named only where the DNA matches it firmly. Clone size is stated in some rows and not others, as once, few, many or a class when expanded.

J: TRBJ2-7
size: -
V: TRBV6-4
D: TRBD1
length: 15
CDR3: CASTGQDRGGDEQYF
DNA: TGTGCCAGCACGGGTCAAGACAGGGGAGGAGACGAGCAGTACTTC

J: TRBJ2-7
size: -
V: TRBV19
D: TRBD2
length: 17
CDR3: CASSKRQVGLAENEQYF
DNA: TGTGCCAGTAGTAAACGACAAGTGGGACTAGCGGAAAACGAGCAGTACTTC

J: TRBJ1-1
size: -
V: TRBV9
D: -
length: 14
CDR3: CASSVGVMNTEAFF
DNA: TGTGCCAGCAGCGTAGGCGTCATGAACACTGAAGCTTTCTTT

J: TRBJ2-2
size: once
V: TRBV11-2
D: -
length: 16
CDR3: CASSLGGQGDTGELFF
DNA: TGTGCCAGCAGCTTAGGGGGGCAAGGTGACACCGGGGAGCTGTTTTTT

J: TRBJ2-3
size: -
V: TRBV9
D: -
length: 15
CDR3: CASSVVSGSTDTQYF
DNA: TGTGCCAGCAGCGTAGTGAGCGGGAGCACAGATACGCAGTATTTT

J: TRBJ2-7
size: few
V: TRBV9
D: TRBD2
length: 15
CDR3: CASSVASGTSYEQYF
DNA: TGTGCCAGCAGCGTAGCCAGCGGGACTTCCTACGAGCAGTACTTC

J: TRBJ2-1
size: -
V: TRBV30
D: -
length: 15
CDR3: CAWSTQLSSYNEQFF
DNA: TGTGCCTGGAGTACACAGCTTAGCTCCTACAATGAGCAGTTCTTC

J: TRBJ1-5
size: few
V: TRBV4-1
D: TRBD1
length: 16
CDR3: CASSQDPTGDGQPQHF
DNA: TGCGCCAGCAGCCAAGACCCAACAGGGGATGGACAGCCCCAGCATTTT

J: TRBJ2-5
size: -
V: TRBV27
D: TRBD1
length: 14
CDR3: CASSLDRVSETQYF
DNA: TGTGCCAGCAGTCTCGACAGGGTTTCAGAGACCCAGTACTTC

J: TRBJ2-6
size: few
V: TRBV4-1
D: -
length: 18
CDR3: CASSQEVQQSPGANGLTF
DNA: TGCGCCAGCAGCCAAGAGGTCCAGCAGTCTCCTGGGGCCAACGGCCTGACTTTC

J: TRBJ1-4
size: -
V: TRBV19
D: TRBD1
length: 16
CDR3: CASRDSGQVNNEKLFF
DNA: TGTGCCAGTAGAGATTCCGGACAGGTCAATAATGAAAAACTGTTTTTT

J: TRBJ2-7
size: -
V: TRBV9
D: -
length: 16
CDR3: CASSFALRSLTYEQYF
DNA: TGTGCCAGCAGCTTCGCCCTAAGGAGCCTCACCTACGAGCAGTACTTC

J: TRBJ2-1
size: -
V: TRBV11-3
D: TRBD2
length: 15
CDR3: CASSQGLAAYNEQFF
DNA: TGTGCCAGCAGCCAAGGACTAGCGGCCTACAATGAGCAGTTCTTC

J: TRBJ1-2
size: few
V: TRBV19
D: TRBD1
length: 16
CDR3: CASRGPTGEEGYGYTF
DNA: TGTGCCAGTAGGGGACCCACAGGGGAAGAGGGCTATGGCTACACCTTC

J: TRBJ1-3
size: -
V: TRBV10-1
D: -
length: 16
CDR3: CASSEGGGRSGNTIYF
DNA: TGCGCCAGCAGTGAAGGCGGCGGTCGCTCTGGAAACACCATATATTTT

J: TRBJ2-1
size: -
V: TRBV5-1
D: TRBD2
length: 17
CDR3: CASSWGWGAGGNNEQFF
DNA: TGCGCCAGCAGCTGGGGCTGGGGAGCGGGAGGGAACAATGAGCAGTTCTTC

J: TRBJ2-5
size: -
V: TRBV30
D: TRBD2
length: 12
CDR3: CAWKHSGETQYF
DNA: TGTGCCTGGAAACATAGCGGGGAGACCCAGTACTTC

J: TRBJ2-7
size: once
V: TRBV30
D: TRBD1
length: 14
CDR3: CAWSVKGATYEQYF
DNA: TGTGCCTGGAGTGTAAAGGGGGCGACTTACGAGCAGTACTTC

J: TRBJ1-1
size: -
V: TRBV20-1
D: -
length: 11
CDR3: CSASQVGEAFF
DNA: TGCAGTGCTAGTCAGGTCGGTGAAGCTTTCTTT

J: TRBJ1-2
size: -
V: TRBV19
D: -
length: 16
CDR3: CASSMEGGARYYGYTF
DNA: TGTGCCAGTAGTATGGAGGGGGGGGCGCGGTACTATGGCTACACCTTC

J: TRBJ2-7
size: -
V: TRBV29-1
D: TRBD1
length: 12
CDR3: CSVGDRGYEQYF
DNA: TGCAGCGTGGGTGACAGGGGATACGAGCAGTACTTC

J: TRBJ2-2
size: few
V: TRBV5-5
D: TRBD1
length: 13
CDR3: CASRQGFTGELFF
DNA: TGTGCCAGCAGACAGGGGTTCACCGGGGAGCTGTTTTTT

J: TRBJ1-1
size: once
V: TRBV13
D: TRBD1
length: 16
CDR3: CASSFLLGTENTEAFF
DNA: TGTGCCAGCAGCTTCTTACTCGGGACAGAGAACACTGAAGCTTTCTTT

J: TRBJ1-1
size: -
V: TRBV18
D: TRBD1
length: 16
CDR3: CASSLQQGVKGTEAFF
DNA: TGTGCCAGCTCATTACAGCAGGGGGTTAAGGGCACTGAAGCTTTCTTT

J: TRBJ2-3
size: -
V: TRBV7-6
D: -
length: 12
CDR3: CASSLGGGAQYF
DNA: TGTGCCAGCTCCCTGGGGGGTGGGGCGCAGTATTTT

J: TRBJ2-3
size: -
V: TRBV28
D: TRBD2
length: 15
CDR3: CASRTSGDAGDTQYF
DNA: TGTGCCAGCCGTACTAGCGGGGACGCGGGAGATACGCAGTATTTT

J: TRBJ2-3
size: -
V: TRBV2
D: -
length: 11
CDR3: CASSPGGGGYF
DNA: TGTGCCAGCAGCCCGGGGGGCGGGGGGTATTTT

J: TRBJ2-7
size: -
V: TRBV6-1
D: TRBD1
length: 14
CDR3: CASKVGTGEYEQYF
DNA: TGTGCCAGCAAGGTAGGGACAGGGGAGTACGAGCAGTACTTC

J: TRBJ2-7
size: -
V: TRBV13
D: TRBD2
length: 15
CDR3: CASSLVAGEPYEQYF
DNA: TGTGCCAGCAGCTTAGTAGCGGGGGAACCCTACGAGCAGTACTTC

J: TRBJ1-1
size: once
V: TRBV5-6
D: -
length: 13
CDR3: CASSPFPSPEAFF
DNA: TGTGCCAGCAGCCCCTTCCCGAGTCCTGAAGCTTTCTTT

J: TRBJ2-2
size: once
V: TRBV7-7
D: -
length: 15
CDR3: CASSQEGAGTGELFF
DNA: TGTGCTAGCAGCCAGGAGGGGGCCGGCACCGGGGAGCTGTTTTTT

J: TRBJ1-3
size: -
V: TRBV30
D: TRBD1
length: 14
CDR3: CAWRGTATGNTIYF
DNA: TGTGCCTGGAGAGGGACAGCCACTGGAAACACCATATATTTT

J: TRBJ2-2
size: -
V: TRBV28
D: -
length: 13
CDR3: CASIAGLTGELFF
DNA: TGTGCCAGCATTGCGGGGTTAACCGGGGAGCTGTTTTTT

J: TRBJ2-4
size: -
V: TRBV2
D: -
length: 15
CDR3: CASSFGSGAGNSQYF
DNA: TGTGCCAGCAGTTTTGGGAGCGGAGCCGGAAACAGTCAGTACTTC

J: TRBJ2-7
size: -
V: TRBV11-2
D: TRBD2
length: 16
CDR3: CASSLVTSGFSYEQYF
DNA: TGTGCCAGCAGCTTAGTTACTAGCGGGTTCTCCTACGAGCAGTACTTC

J: TRBJ1-2
size: -
V: TRBV25-1
D: TRBD1
length: 14
CDR3: CASSDGTGLYGYTF
DNA: TGTGCCAGCAGTGATGGGACAGGGCTCTATGGCTACACCTTC

J: TRBJ2-7
size: few
V: TRBV18
D: -
length: 11
CDR3: CASSTSTEQYF
DNA: TGTGCCAGCTCAACTAGTACCGAGCAGTACTTC

J: TRBJ1-3
size: -
V: TRBV5-4
D: -
length: 15
CDR3: CASSLEGTTGNTIYF
DNA: TGTGCCAGCAGCTTGGAGGGGACTACTGGAAACACCATATATTTT

J: TRBJ1-6
size: -
V: TRBV5-1
D: -
length: 15
CDR3: CASSLRGRGASPLHF
DNA: TGCGCCAGCAGCTTACGCGGCAGGGGAGCTTCACCCCTCCACTTT

J: TRBJ2-7
size: few
V: TRBV10-3
D: -
length: 15
CDR3: CAISEPYREDYEQYF
DNA: TGTGCCATCAGTGAGCCGTACAGGGAAGACTACGAGCAGTACTTC

J: TRBJ1-1
size: -
V: TRBV7-6
D: -
length: 14
CDR3: CASQQTEMNTEAFF
DNA: TGTGCCAGCCAACAGACGGAAATGAACACTGAAGCTTTCTTT

J: TRBJ2-3
size: -
V: TRBV6-5
D: TRBD1
length: 13
CDR3: CASRWDRTDTQYF
DNA: TGTGCCAGCAGATGGGACAGGACAGATACGCAGTATTTT

J: TRBJ2-7
size: -
V: TRBV5-3
D: -
length: 14
CDR3: CARIRGLSSYEQYF
DNA: TGTGCCAGAATCCGGGGTTTAAGCTCCTACGAGCAGTACTTC

J: TRBJ2-4
size: -
V: TRBV13
D: -
length: 17
CDR3: CASSSPRGGQGKNIQYF
DNA: TGTGCCAGCAGCTCGCCTAGGGGGGGGCAGGGGAAAAACATTCAGTACTTC

J: TRBJ2-7
size: -
V: TRBV7-9
D: -
length: 13
CDR3: CASSPDSSYEQYF
DNA: TGTGCCAGCAGCCCCGACAGCTCCTACGAGCAGTACTTC

J: TRBJ2-1
size: once
V: TRBV4-1
D: TRBD1
length: 16
CDR3: CASSRLGTESYNEQFF
DNA: TGCGCCAGCAGCCGCCTGGGGACAGAATCCTACAATGAGCAGTTCTTC

J: TRBJ2-1
size: -
V: TRBV9
D: TRBD2
length: 14
CDR3: CASSNNGGAWEQFF
DNA: TGTGCCAGCAGCAACAACGGGGGGGCCTGGGAGCAGTTCTTC

J: TRBJ2-6
size: -
V: TRBV5-1
D: TRBD1
length: 17
CDR3: CASNPGQGFAGANVLTF
DNA: TGCGCCAGCAACCCGGGACAGGGATTCGCTGGGGCCAACGTCCTGACTTTC

J: TRBJ1-5
size: -
V: TRBV29-1
D: TRBD1
length: 13
CDR3: CSVAGTGNQPQHF
DNA: TGCAGCGTGGCCGGGACAGGGAATCAGCCCCAGCATTTT

J: TRBJ2-7
size: -
V: TRBV6-5
D: TRBD1
length: 14
CDR3: CASSPGQASYEQYF
DNA: TGTGCCAGCAGTCCGGGACAGGCGTCCTACGAGCAGTACTTC

J: TRBJ2-1
size: once
V: TRBV5-4
D: TRBD2
length: 15
CDR3: CASSPQDAGGNEQFF
DNA: TGTGCCAGCAGCCCACAGGACGCGGGGGGCAATGAGCAGTTCTTC

J: TRBJ1-2
size: -
V: TRBV28
D: -
length: 11
CDR3: CASSTGYGYTF
DNA: TGTGCCAGCAGTACAGGCTATGGCTACACCTTC

J: TRBJ1-5
size: once
V: TRBV27
D: -
length: 14
CDR3: CASSLTGGNQPQHF
DNA: TGTGCCAGCAGTTTAACAGGAGGCAATCAGCCCCAGCATTTT

J: TRBJ2-3
size: -
V: TRBV5-1
D: TRBD2
length: 16
CDR3: CASTTGTSGYTDTQYF
DNA: TGCGCCAGCACAACCGGGACTAGCGGCTACACAGATACGCAGTATTTT

J: TRBJ1-1
size: -
V: TRBV19
D: -
length: 14
CDR3: CASSMAGWDTEAFF
DNA: TGTGCCAGTAGTATGGCAGGGTGGGACACTGAAGCTTTCTTT

J: TRBJ2-3
size: -
V: TRBV7-2
D: TRBD2
length: 15
CDR3: CASSLVAGSTDTQYF
DNA: TGTGCCAGCAGCTTAGTAGCGGGGAGCACAGATACGCAGTATTTT

J: TRBJ2-1
size: -
V: TRBV7-3
D: TRBD1
length: 16
CDR3: CASSLLGDRVVNEQFF
DNA: TGTGCCAGCAGCTTATTGGGAGACAGGGTTGTCAATGAGCAGTTCTTC

J: TRBJ1-2
size: -
V: TRBV10-1
D: TRBD1
length: 12
CDR3: CASSTGGDGYTF
DNA: TGCGCCAGCAGTACAGGGGGCGATGGCTACACCTTC

J: TRBJ2-2
size: -
V: TRBV7-9
D: TRBD1
length: 15
CDR3: CASSSIQGEAGELFF
DNA: TGTGCCAGCAGCTCGATACAGGGGGAAGCCGGGGAGCTGTTTTTT

J: TRBJ1-5
size: -
V: TRBV4-1
D: -
length: 16
CDR3: CASSQGTLITNQPQHF
DNA: TGCGCCAGCAGCCAAGGGACATTGATTACCAATCAGCCCCAGCATTTT